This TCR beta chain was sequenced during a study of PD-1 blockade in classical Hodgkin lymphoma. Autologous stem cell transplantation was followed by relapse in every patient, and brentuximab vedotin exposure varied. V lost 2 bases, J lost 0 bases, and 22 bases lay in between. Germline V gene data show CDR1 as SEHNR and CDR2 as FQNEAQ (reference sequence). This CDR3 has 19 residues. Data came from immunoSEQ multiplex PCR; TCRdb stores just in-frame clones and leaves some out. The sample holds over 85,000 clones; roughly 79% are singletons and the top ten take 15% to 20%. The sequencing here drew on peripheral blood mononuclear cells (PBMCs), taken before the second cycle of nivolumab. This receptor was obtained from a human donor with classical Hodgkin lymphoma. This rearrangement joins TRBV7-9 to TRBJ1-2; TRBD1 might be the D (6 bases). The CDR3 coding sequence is TGTGCCAGCAGCTTAAGTCGATCGACAGGAAGAAACCCTAACTATGGCTACACCTTC. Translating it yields CASSLSRSTGRNPNYGYTF.